What follows are 28 T cell receptor beta chains derived from one specimen sequenced in a study of shared clonotypes between healthy human individuals. The table came from immunoSEQ multiplex PCR; TCRdb's copy has only in-frame clones and leaves some out. The sample records over 850,000 clones, about 80% being singletons. Sample: memory CD4+ T cells from PBMCs. As for subset: CD45RA-negative fraction. These receptor sequences come from a man in his late teens or twenties in good health. Some clones in this sample may be carry-over from other donors' samples.

A single count supports this clone. The rearrangement joins TRBV20-1 to TRBJ2-1; D not certain. Trimming cost V 6 bases and J 4 bases, with 7 bases left between them. The CDR3 is made up of 11 amino acids. CDR1 and CDR2 from the germline V gene are DFQATT and SNEGSKA (reference sequence). DNA for the CDR3: TGCAGTGCCGGTCTGTACAATGAGCAGTTCTTC. This sequence encodes CSAGLYNEQFF.

V gene TRBV7-8 combines with J gene TRBJ2-3, with D possibly matching TRBD2 (5 bases). Germline V gene data show CDR1 as SGHVS and CDR2 as FQNEAQ. This CDR3 is 15 amino acids long. The ends were cut back, 1 base at V and 5 bases at J, with 13 bases in the middle. In DNA, the CDR3 is TGTGCCAGCAGCTTAGGAGGGATAAGTGGAGATACGCAGTATTTT. As protein: CASSLGGISGDTQYF.

The chain carries TRBV28 and TRBJ2-1; 10 nucleotides agree with TRBD2. With V trimmed by 5 bases and J by 4 bases, 5 bases remained unmatched. Germline CDR1 and CDR2: MDHEN and SYDVKM. The CDR3 contains 15 residues. The DNA for the CDR3 is TGTGCCAGCAGTCGAGGGACTAGCGTGTACAATGAGCAGTTCTTC. This gives the protein CASSRGTSVYNEQFF. Full variable domain (remainder filled in from reference TRBV28 and TRBJ2-1): DVKVTQSSRYLVKRTGEKVFLECVQDMDHENMFWYRQDPGLGLRLIYFSYDVKMKEKGDIPEGYSVSREKKERFSLILESASTNQTSMYLCASSRGTSVYNEQFFGPGTRLTVL.

This clone has at least ten counts. The chain carries TRBV4-1 and TRBJ2-3; 8 bases agree with TRBD2. V shed 4 bases, J shed 5 bases, and the junction held 14 bases outside the gene matches. The length of the CDR3 is 17 residues. Germline CDR1 reads MGHRA; CDR2 reads YSYEKL. The CDR3 coding sequence is TGCGCCAGCAGCCGAACCGGCGGGGGGCGCAAGGGAGATACGCAGTATTTT. It translates to CASSRTGGGRKGDTQYF.

The chain is built from TRBV19 and TRBJ2-2; 9 bases match TRBD1. The length of the CDR3 is 17 residues. Germline trimming cut 9 bases from V and 7 bases from J; bases unmatched to any gene: 18. Germline V gene data show CDR1 as LNHDA and CDR2 as SQIVND (reference sequence). The CDR3 spells CASGNLQGARGVGELFF. CDR3 nucleotide sequence: TGTGCCAGCGGAAACTTACAGGGGGCGAGGGGTGTCGGGGAGCTGTTTTTT.

The chain employs TRBV20-1 and TRBJ2-7, with D unclear. CDR1 and CDR2 from the germline V gene are DFQATT and SNEGSKA (reference sequence). V was trimmed by 6 bases and J by 4 bases, leaving 10 bases between them. CDR3 length equals 11 residues. CDR3 in DNA: TGCAGTGCGCCGACCTTATACGAGCAGTACTTC. Amino acids: CSAPTLYEQYF.

The chain carries TRBV28 and TRBJ2-2; 8 bases are a match to TRBD2. Germline V gene data show CDR1 as MDHEN and CDR2 as SYDVKM. The CDR3 has 13 amino acids. Trimming took 11 bases from V and 3 from J; bases not matched to a gene: 5. The CDR3 here is CAASGGDTGELFF. CDR3 nucleotides: TGTGCCGCGTCGGGAGGGGACACCGGGGAGCTGTTTTTT.

As for this clone: The sample contains more than one DNA sequence encoding this CDR3. The chain couples TRBV7-3 to TRBJ2-1, with 11 bases aligning to TRBD2. Trimming removed 5 bases from V and 5 bases from J; junction bases left unmatched: 8. CDR1 SGHTA and CDR2 FQGTGA come from the germline V gene. This CDR3 comprises 16 residues. The CDR3 sequence is CASSARGTSGNNEQFF. The CDR3 region has the DNA TGTGCCAGCAGCGCCCGAGGGACTAGCGGAAACAATGAGCAGTTCTTC.

The chain uses TRBV4-1 and TRBJ2-3, with a possible D match to TRBD1 (6 bases). The CDR3 contains 14 residues. V dropped 0 bases and J dropped 3 bases, with 7 bases sitting between them. The germline V gene encodes CDR1 MGHRA and CDR2 YSYEKL. The DNA for the CDR3 is TGCGCCAGCAGCCAAGATAGGGGGACAGATACGCAGTATTTT. Translated: CASSQDRGTDTQYF.

The chain recombines TRBV18 with TRBJ2-5; 8 nucleotides line up with TRBD2. Germline trimming cut 6 bases from V and 5 bases from J; bases unmatched to any gene: 5. Germline CDR1 reads KGHSH; CDR2 reads LQKENI. The CDR3 runs to 13 residues. This CDR3 reads CASSGLAGETQYF. CDR3 DNA: TGTGCCAGCTCCGGACTAGCCGGGGAGACCCAGTACTTC.

This CDR3 is CASSLGQHKDSNQPQHF. The CDR3 nucleotides read TGTGCCAGCAGCTTGGGACAGCATAAGGATAGCAATCAGCCCCAGCATTTT. V and J are TRBV7-6 and TRBJ1-5; TRBD1 matches 7 bases. Trimming cost V 3 bases and J 0 bases; bases outside gene matches: 8. The germline gives CDR1 SGHVS, CDR2 FNYEAQ. This CDR3 has 17 residues.

This clone was counted only a few times. The chain links TRBV7-2 to TRBJ2-7; D may be TRBD1 (5 bases). V was trimmed by 2 bases and J by 6 bases, leaving 11 bases between them. CDR3 length equals 13 residues. From germline, CDR1 is SGHTA and CDR2 FQGNSA. CDR3 amino acids: CASSLQGSREQYF. CDR3 coding DNA: TGTGCCAGCAGCTTACAGGGCTCCCGCGAGCAGTACTTC.

This clone was counted between two and nine times. The chain recombines TRBV5-1 with TRBJ1-2, with 11 bases identical to TRBD1. The germline V gene encodes CDR1 SGHRS and CDR2 YFSETQ. The CDR3 totals 14 residues. J gave up 4 bases and V 5 bases, and 4 bases lay outside the gene matches. The CDR3 DNA sequence: TGCGCCAGCAGGTCCGGGACAGGGGGCTATGGCTACACCTTC. Translating gives CASRSGTGGYGYTF.

This clone appeared once. Possible read error: a much larger clone is one base away. The chain uses TRBV5-8 and TRBJ1-5; D possibly corresponds to TRBD1 (5 bases). V was cut by 0 bases and J by 3 bases, with 7 bases left in between. Germline loops: CDR1 SGHTS, CDR2 YDEGEE. This CDR3 has 14 residues. The CDR3 sequence is CASSLGGTNQPQHF. CDR3 bases: TGTGCCAGCAGCTTGGGGGGGACCAATCAGCCCCAGCATTTT.

In its sample, this clone was seen a few times. The chain combines TRBV19 with TRBJ2-1; 10 bases align to TRBD2. This CDR3 spans 14 amino acids. V was clipped by 5 bases and J by 9 bases; unmatched bases: 7. CDR1 LNHDA and CDR2 SQIVND come from the germline V gene (reference sequence). The CDR3 is CASSFLAGEGEQFF. DNA of the CDR3: TGTGCCAGTAGTTTTCTAGCGGGAGAGGGTGAGCAGTTCTTC.

CDR3 sequence: CASRSQGSGDTQYF. In DNA, the CDR3 is TGTGCCAGCCGATCGCAAGGGTCTGGGGATACGCAGTATTTT. The chain recombines TRBV28 with TRBJ2-3; D ambiguous. Germline V lookup: CDR1 MDHEN, CDR2 SYDVKM. The CDR3 loop spans 14 amino acids. V was pared by 8 bases and J by 6 bases, with 18 bases between.

This clone was counted a single time. The CDR3 coding sequence is TGTGCCAGCAACTATCGCTATGACAGAATGAACACTGAAGCTTTCTTT. Encoded protein: CASNYRYDRMNTEAFF. This chain connects TRBV27 to TRBJ1-1; perhaps TRBD1 as D (5 bases). The CDR3 consists of 16 residues. Germline values: CDR1 MNHEY, CDR2 SMNVEV (reference sequence). The V end lost 7 bases, the J end lost 0 bases, and 18 bases lay between the germline ends.

The chain combines TRBV7-3 with TRBJ1-1; D not certain. This CDR3 is 13 amino acids long. The germline V and J ends were trimmed by 5 bases and 8 bases, with 15 bases remaining between them. Germline-derived CDR1 and CDR2 are SGHTA and FQGTGA. In DNA, the CDR3 is TGTGCCAGCAGCCCGTCGAGGGCCGGGGAAGCTTTCTTT. It specifies CASSPSRAGEAFF. The entire variable domain, with the rest obtained from reference TRBV7-3 and TRBJ1-1, is as follows: GAGVSQTPSNKVTEKGKYVELRCDPISGHTALYWYRQSLGQGPEFLIYFQGTGAADDSGLPNDRFFAVRPEGSVSTLKIQRTERGDSAVYLCASSPSRAGEAFFGQGTRLTVV.

In its sample, this clone was seen a few times. The V and J genes are TRBV6-5 and TRBJ1-5; TRBD1 aligns across 8 bases. CDR3 length equals 15 residues. CDR1 and CDR2 from the germline V gene are MNHEY and SVGAGI. V trimming: 5 bases; J trimming: 7 bases; junction bases outside the gene matches: 10. The CDR3 sequence: CASSRMTGAGQPQHF. In DNA, the CDR3 is TGTGCCAGCAGTCGCATGACAGGGGCGGGCCAGCCCCAGCATTTT.

The chain recombines TRBV5-4 with TRBJ2-7; D remains ambiguous. Germline V gives CDR1 SGHNT, CDR2 YYREEE (reference sequence). The CDR3 sequence is 13 residues long. V lost 4 bases and J 2 bases, leaving 10 bases between the germline ends. Here the CDR3 reads CASSHYTAYEQYF. The CDR3 DNA reads as TGTGCCAGCAGCCACTACACTGCCTACGAGCAGTACTTC.

The genes are TRBV5-1 and TRBJ2-3, with D uncertain. Germline lookup yields CDR1 SGHRS and CDR2 YFSETQ. The CDR3 runs 14 residues. Deletions cut 2 bases from V and 0 bases from J, with 7 bases between. CDR3 sequence: CASSLMRSTDTQYF. CDR3 nucleotides: TGCGCCAGCAGCTTAATGAGGAGCACAGATACGCAGTATTTT.

In DNA, the CDR3 is TGTGCCACCAGCAGAGATAATTGGACAGCTTTCTTT. It codes for CATSRDNWTAFF. V and J are TRBV15 and TRBJ1-1; D gene ambiguous. CDR1 is LNHNV, CDR2 YYDKDF, per germline (reference sequence). This CDR3 has 12 amino acids. The V and J ends lost 0 bases and 10 bases respectively, with 9 bases between them.

The DNA for the CDR3 is TGTGCCAGCAGCTCCTCGGGGGCCAGGGCAGATACGCAGTATTTT. It specifies CASSSSGARADTQYF. V is TRBV7-9 and J is TRBJ2-3, with D perhaps given as TRBD1 or TRBD2 (6 bases each). Trimming stripped 4 bases from V and 4 bases from J, with 15 bases between. The CDR3 has 15 residues. The germline CDR1 and CDR2 sequences are SEHNR and FQNEAQ (reference sequence).

As regards this clone: Other DNA sequences within the sample encode an identical CDR3. The CDR3 DNA is TGCAGCGTTGAGGGACTAGCGGGGACCACAGATACGCAGTATTTT. Its translation: CSVEGLAGTTDTQYF. The chain is built from TRBV29-1 and TRBJ2-3; 13 bases match TRBD2. Looked up from germline, CDR1 is SQVTM and CDR2 is ANQGSEA. V lost 3 bases and J lost 2; bases outside the gene matches: 2. This CDR3 region has 15 residues.

The J gene is TRBJ2-5, the V gene TRBV2, with 7 bases lining up with TRBD1. J gave up 3 bases and V 5 bases, and 3 bases lay outside the gene matches. Germline V lookup: CDR1 SNHLY, CDR2 FYNNEI. There are 13 residues in the CDR3. The CDR3 nucleotides read TGTGCCAGCAGTTTGGACAGGAAAGAGACCCAGTACTTC. Its protein product is CASSLDRKETQYF.

This clone was counted a single time. The rearrangement uses TRBV5-4 and TRBJ2-4; a possible D gene is TRBD1 (5 bases). CDR3 length: 13 amino acids. V was pared by 4 bases and J by 1 base, with 6 bases between. Looked up from germline, CDR1 is SGHNT and CDR2 is YYREEE (reference sequence). CDR3 region: CASSGAAKNIQYF. Here the CDR3 DNA reads TGTGCCAGCAGCGGGGCGGCCAAAAACATTCAGTACTTC.

The CDR3 DNA is TGTGCCACCCCGGCGAGCCCGTGGAACTATGGCTACACCTTC. This gives the protein CATPASPWNYGYTF. This sequence joins TRBV28 and TRBJ1-2; D is ambiguous. CDR3 size: 14 residues. Germline V lookup: CDR1 MDHEN, CDR2 SYDVKM. The V gene lost 10 bases and the J gene lost 2 bases, with 17 bases spanning the gap.

The chain recombines TRBV30 with TRBJ1-5; TRBD1 matches at 7 bases. J lost 1 base, V lost 5 bases, and 8 bases had no gene match. This CDR3 has 15 residues. CDR1 is GTSNPN, CDR2 SVGIG, per germline (reference sequence). The CDR3 coding sequence is TGTGCCTGGCAACCTCGGACAGGAAGCAATCAGCCCCAGCATTTT. This gives the protein CAWQPRTGSNQPQHF.